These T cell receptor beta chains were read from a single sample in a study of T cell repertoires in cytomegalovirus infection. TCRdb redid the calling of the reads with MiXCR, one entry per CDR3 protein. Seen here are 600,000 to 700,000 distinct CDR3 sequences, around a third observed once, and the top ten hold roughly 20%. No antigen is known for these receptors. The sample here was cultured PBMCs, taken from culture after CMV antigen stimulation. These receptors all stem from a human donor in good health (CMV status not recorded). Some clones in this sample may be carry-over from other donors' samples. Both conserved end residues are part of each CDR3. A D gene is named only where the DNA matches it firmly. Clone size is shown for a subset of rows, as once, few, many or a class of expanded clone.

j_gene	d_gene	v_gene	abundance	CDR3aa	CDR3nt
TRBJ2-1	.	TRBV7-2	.	CASSPRDREQFF	TGTGCCAGCAGCCCCAGAGACAGAGAGCAGTTCTTC
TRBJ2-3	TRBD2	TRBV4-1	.	CASSHTSGDNTDTQYF	TGCGCCAGCAGCCATACTAGCGGGGACAACACAGATACGCAGTATTTT
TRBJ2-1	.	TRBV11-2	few	CASSLDQGYNEQFF	TGTGCCAGCAGCTTAGATCAAGGATACAATGAGCAGTTCTTC
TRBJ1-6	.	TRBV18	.	CASSPTDNSPLHF	TGTGCCAGCTCACCAACAGATAATTCACCCCTCCACTTT
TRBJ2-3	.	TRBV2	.	CASIRPISTDTQYF	TGTGCCAGCATAAGGCCGATTAGCACAGATACGCAGTATTTT
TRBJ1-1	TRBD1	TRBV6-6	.	CASRPGQGTEAFF	TGTGCCAGCAGGCCGGGACAGGGAACTGAAGCTTTCTTT
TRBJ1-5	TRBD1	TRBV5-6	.	CASSLGRTGYNQPQHF	TGTGCCAGCAGCTTGGGACGGACAGGGTACAATCAGCCCCAGCATTTT
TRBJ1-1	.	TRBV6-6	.	CASSYSLGAWTEAFF	TGTGCCAGCAGTTACTCGCTGGGGGCGTGGACTGAAGCTTTCTTT
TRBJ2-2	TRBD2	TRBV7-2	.	CASNRGLGAGELFF	TGTGCCAGCAATCGGGGACTAGGGGCCGGGGAGCTGTTTTTT
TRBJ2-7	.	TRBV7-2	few	CASSRAGDSGYEQYF	TGTGCCAGCAGCCGGGCGGGGGACAGTGGCTACGAGCAGTACTTC
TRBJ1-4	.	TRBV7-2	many	CASSPTVARWGKLFF	TGTGCCAGCAGCCCCACCGTAGCCCGGTGGGGAAAACTGTTTTTT
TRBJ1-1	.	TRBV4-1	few	CASSQVLQVEAFF	TGCGCCAGCAGCCAAGTTCTACAGGTTGAAGCTTTTTTT
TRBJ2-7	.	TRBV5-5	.	CASSGDTISYEQYF	TGTGCCAGCAGCGGAGACACAATCTCCTACGAGCAGTACTTC
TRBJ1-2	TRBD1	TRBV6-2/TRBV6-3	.	CASSSTRTGGNYGYTF	TGTGCCAGCAGCTCAACCCGGACAGGGGGTAACTATGGCTACACCTTC
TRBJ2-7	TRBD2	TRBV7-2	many	CASSLGLASNEQYF	TGTGCCAGCAGTTTGGGACTAGCGAGCAACGAGCAGTACTTC
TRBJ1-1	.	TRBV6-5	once	CASSPIMPTSEAFF	TGTGCCAGCAGCCCGATCATGCCTACTTCTGAAGCTTTCTTT
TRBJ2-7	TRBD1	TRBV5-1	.	CASSPGTAKTYEQYF	TGCGCCAGCAGCCCCGGGACAGCTAAAACCTACGAGCAGTACTTC
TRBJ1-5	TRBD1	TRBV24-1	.	CATSDPQGIPGYSNQPQHF	TGTGCCACCAGTGACCCACAGGGGATTCCGGGTTATAGCAATCAGCCCCAGCATTTT
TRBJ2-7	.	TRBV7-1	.	CASSSPFLGYEQYF	TGTGCCAGCAGCTCGCCCTTCCTGGGATACGAGCAGTACTTC